This entry is about one T cell receptor (beta chain). This specimen comes from a study of identical twins. Between the trimmed V and J ends, which lost 1 base and 6 bases, there was a span of 10 bases. The CDR3 loop spans 13 amino acids. Germline lookup yields CDR1 SQVTM and CDR2 ANQGSEA. One entry per CDR3 protein, called by TCRdb with MiXCR from the 5' RACE reads. The table lists a few hundred thousand distinct CDR3 sequences, roughly an eighth of them singletons. In addition, the sample was reused for a study of yellow fever vaccine responses in identical twins.

The material sequenced was memory (CD45RO+) T cells sorted from blood. This chain joins TRBV29-1 and TRBJ2-1, with D perhaps matching TRBD2 (6 bases). This clonotype was sampled from a woman aged 18 to 35 in good health. CDR3 loop: CSVEGSGLNEQFF. The CDR3 DNA reads as TGCAGCGTTGAAGGGAGCGGGCTCAATGAGCAGTTCTTC.